This entry describes one T cell receptor (beta chain). This clone was counted a few times. This receptor's antigen is unknown. Within one base of it there is no much larger clone, and no base qualities were kept. Genomic DNA was extracted from sorted cells for sequencing of the TCRbeta CDR3 region. The immunoSEQ Assay was used to sequence the TCRbeta CDR3 regions. TCRdb carries this immuneACCESS record with in-frame sequences only. Its versions omit some clonotypes, under half of them owing to an unresolved V gene in the studies checked, with the rest unexplained. The sample has roughly 40,000 clones on record, about 80% of them singletons. Of the sample, roughly 1.8% falls within the top ten clones. The data stem from a study of OX40 agonist ivuxolimab in advanced cancers. Some background on the complete study: Ivuxolimab was an agonistic, fully human IgG2 monoclonal antibody directed against OX40 (CD134), a costimulatory receptor. Intravenous ivuxolimab was administered to patients every 2 weeks at six dose levels: 0.01, 0.1, 0.3, 1.5, 3 and 10 mg/kg. Among the roughly 50 dose-escalation patients, about 19 had hepatocellular carcinoma, around 15 melanoma, 9 renal cell carcinoma and 9 head and neck cancer. A male proportion of around 80% and a mean age of around 60 years, ranging from about 20 to 85, were recorded for the dose-escalation cohort. Prior anti-PD-1, anti-PD-L1 or anti-CTLA-4 therapy was permitted, and checkpoint inhibitors had been received by less than 45% of dose-escalation patients. Partial responses occurred in three dose-escalation patients: two with cutaneous melanoma and one with hepatocellular carcinoma. Peripheral TCRbeta sequencing aimed to test whether ivuxolimab altered TCR sequence diversity and caused clonal T-cell expansion. The paper describes the monotherapy dose-escalation part (N ≈ 51 patients) of the phase I trial of ivuxolimab.

The trial excluded patients who had a history of autoimmune disease or were on systemic immunosuppression. In every dose cohort, peripheral blood was drawn for TCR sequencing at baseline, cycle 4 day 1, and cycle 7 day 1. Samples came from an open-label, multicenter, first-in-human phase I dose-escalation trial of ivuxolimab. Adults with locally advanced or metastatic melanoma, renal cell, hepatocellular, or head and neck squamous cell carcinoma were enrolled in the trial. Before TCR sequencing, CD4+ and CD8+ T cells were separately sorted from peripheral blood. Study-level results and caveats: At doses of 0.1 to 3.0 mg/kg, clonal expansion of both CD4+ and CD8+ T cells in blood was seen between baseline and week 6. In partial responders in the 0.1-3.0 mg/kg groups, normalized peripheral clonal expansion was found to be among the lowest, especially among CD8+ T cells. After ivuxolimab, CD8+ T cells had more expanded clones than CD4+ T cells on average. Low levels of normalized T-cell clonal expansion were also seen in some nonresponding patients. Antigen specificity was not determined for the clonally expanded peripheral T cells.

Sequencing used CD4+ or CD8+ T cells sorted from blood, obtained in a trial of the OX40 agonist ivuxolimab. This receptor was obtained from an adult with an advanced solid tumor such as melanoma, head and neck, liver or kidney cancer.

DNA sequence: TGTGCCAGCAGCTCGATGGTTGGTAGCGGGAAGGAAAGCTCCTACAATGAGCAGTTCTTC. The resulting protein is CASSSMVGSGKESSYNEQFF. The rearranged chain carries TRBV7-8 and TRBJ2-1, with 8 junctional bases fitting TRBD2. CDR1 and CDR2 are read off the germline V gene as SGHVS and FQNEAQ. Unmatched junction bases come to 17, with V trimmed by 4 bases and J by 0 bases. The CDR3 contains 20 residues, cysteine and phenylalanine counted. The kept DNA is CDR3 alone, 60 bases in frame from the first base.